The 11 T cell receptor beta chains below come from one sample, sequenced in a study of PD-1 blockade in classical Hodgkin lymphoma. Libraries were prepared by immunoSEQ multiplex PCR; TCRdb keeps only in-frame clonotypes and omits some of them. The data show fewer than 65,000 clones, more than 80% seen once. Relapse was seen in all patients after autologous stem cell transplantation, and brentuximab vedotin exposure was variable. Sequences were derived from peripheral blood mononuclear cells (PBMCs), sampled at baseline. All receptors come from a human donor with classical Hodgkin lymphoma.

The J gene is TRBJ1-2, the V gene TRBV5-1, with D possibly matching TRBD1 (5 bases). Germline values: CDR1 SGHRS, CDR2 YFSETQ. Trimming took 0 bases from V and 4 from J, leaving 13 bases between them. The CDR3 runs to 15 residues. The DNA of the CDR3 is TGCGCCAGCAGCTTGGTAGCGGGACCGACCTATGGCTACACCTTC. It codes for CASSLVAGPTYGYTF.

The chain joins TRBV6-1 to TRBJ1-2; no definite D call. V gave up 2 bases and J gave up 12 bases, with 16 bases separating them. CDR1 is MNHNS, CDR2 SASEGT, per germline. This CDR3 is built from 13 residues. DNA of the CDR3: TGTGCCAGCAGTGAAAAGCCAATAGGTGGGGACACCTTC. Translating gives CASSEKPIGGDTF.

The V and J genes are TRBV5-4 and TRBJ2-1, with a possible D match to TRBD2 (5 bases). Germline assignment: CDR1 SGHNT and CDR2 YYREEE (reference sequence). The germline V and J ends were trimmed by 0 bases and 9 bases, with 10 bases remaining between them. This CDR3 spans 13 amino acids. The CDR3 DNA reads TGTGCCAGCAGCTTGGCGTCGGGGAGTGAGCAGTTCTTC. Translating it yields CASSLASGSEQFF.

The J gene is TRBJ2-2, the V gene TRBV5-4, with D maybe TRBD1 (5 bases). CDR3 length: 16 residues. V shed 4 bases and J shed 0 bases, with 13 bases lying between them. The V gene's germline CDR1 is SGHNT and CDR2 YYREEE (reference sequence). CDR3 coding DNA: TGTGCCAGCAGCGGGAAGACAGCCGCGAACACCGGGGAGCTGTTTTTT. It codes for CASSGKTAANTGELFF. Combining the CDR3 with reference TRBV5-4 and TRBJ2-2 gives the whole variable domain ETGVTQSPTHLIKTRGQQVTLRCSSQSGHNTVSWYQQALGQGPQFIFQYYREEENGRGNFPPRFSGLQFPNYSSELNVNALELDDSALYLCASSGKTAANTGELFFGEGSRLTVL.

The J gene is TRBJ2-6, the V gene TRBV9; either TRBD1 or TRBD2 may fit D (6 bases each). Germline V gives CDR1 SGDLS, CDR2 YYNGEE. CDR3 length: 16 residues. V was pared by 7 bases and J by 0 bases, with 14 bases between. CDR3 sequence: CASRPGADSGANVLTF. The CDR3 region has the DNA TGTGCCAGCCGTCCGGGGGCCGACTCTGGGGCCAACGTCCTGACTTTC. The variable domain in full, with the rest retrieved from reference TRBV9 and TRBJ2-6, is DSGVTQTPKHLITATGQRVTLRCSPRSGDLSVYWYQQSLDQGLQFLIQYYNGEERAKGNILERFSAQQFPDLHSELNLSSLELGDSALYFCASRPGADSGANVLTFGAGSRLTVL.

The J gene is TRBJ1-6, the V gene TRBV27; 7 nucleotides align to TRBD1. V trimming: 1 base; J trimming: 13 bases; junction bases outside the gene matches: 13. CDR3 length: 16 residues. Germline V gene lookup returns CDR1 MNHEY and CDR2 SMNVEV (reference sequence). The CDR3 spells CASSLLRGGQVHPLHF. CDR3 nucleotides: TGTGCCAGCAGTTTATTGAGAGGGGGCCAGGTTCACCCCCTCCACTTT.

The chain combines TRBV5-4 with TRBJ1-6; no clear D gene. Trimming shortened V by 5 bases and J by 2 bases, and 11 bases separated the two germline ends. There are 15 residues in the CDR3. Per the germline V gene, CDR1 is SGHNT and CDR2 is YYREEE (reference sequence). CDR3 DNA sequence: TGTGCCAGCAGTTCCACACGGGCCTATAATTCACCCCTCCACTTT. Translating it yields CASSSTRAYNSPLHF.

The chain uses TRBV6-6 and TRBJ1-1; no reliable D call. V was pared by 6 bases and J by 1 base, with 12 bases between. The CDR3 totals 14 residues. Germline CDR1 MNHNY, CDR2 SVGAGI (reference sequence). DNA of the CDR3: TGTGCCAGCAGCGGCCGAAACAGGAACACTGAAGCTTTCTTT. The encoded protein is CASSGRNRNTEAFF.

This clone was detected only once. V gene TRBV7-2 combines with J gene TRBJ2-1; TRBD2 matches 10 bases. Losses at the gene ends were 2 bases for V and 4 bases for J; bases not matched to a gene: 5. The CDR3 spans 16 residues. Germline CDR1 reads SGHTA; CDR2 reads FQGNSA. CDR3 protein: CASSLNSGGFYNEQFF. The CDR3 DNA reads as TGTGCCAGCAGCTTAAATAGCGGGGGGTTTTACAATGAGCAGTTCTTC.

The V gene is TRBV11-2, the J gene TRBJ2-1; D gene unclear. The CDR3 has 17 amino acids. Germline assignment: CDR1 SGHAT and CDR2 FQNNGV. Trimming took 1 base from V and 4 from J, leaving 17 bases between them. CDR3 amino acids: CASSLGSLSQTYNEQFF. CDR3 sequence (DNA): TGTGCCAGCAGCTTAGGGTCCCTATCTCAGACGTACAATGAGCAGTTCTTC.

The V call is TRBV6-1, the J call TRBJ1-5; perhaps TRBD1 as D (5 bases). V shed 6 bases and J shed 6 bases, with 9 bases lying between them. Germline values: CDR1 MNHNS, CDR2 SASEGT. This CDR3 spans 12 amino acids. The CDR3: CASREGSQPQHF. The CDR3 nucleotides read TGTGCCAGCAGGGAGGGGAGTCAGCCCCAGCATTTT.